The 21 T cell receptor beta chains given below trace back to one sample, sequenced in a study of blood T cell repertoires in COVID-19 (dated by TCRdb to the early 2020s). Receptors were amplified or captured by the immunoSEQ multiplex PCR assay. Drawn from immuneACCESS, this table holds only the in-frame rearrangements with V and J called that TCRdb kept. Clones are partly lost; checked studies trace under half to an unresolved V gene and leave the rest unexplained. This sample lists approximately 31,000 clones; approximately 91% were detected once. Together, the top ten hold over 10% of the sample. Sequencing used peripheral blood. These receptors originate from an older man with active COVID-19.

The J gene is TRBJ1-1, the V gene TRBV7-9; the D is unclear. Germline loops: CDR1 SEHNR, CDR2 FQNEAQ (reference sequence). V lost 5 bases and J 7 bases, leaving 11 bases between the germline ends. This CDR3 has 12 residues. CDR3 DNA: TGTGCCAGCAGCGGGCCGGCCGATGAAGCTTTCTTT. It yields the protein CASSGPADEAFF.

The rearrangement links TRBV25-1 to TRBJ1-1; perhaps TRBD1 as D (6 bases). The CDR3 has 13 amino acids. The germline CDR1 and CDR2 sequences are MGHDK and SYGVNS. V lost 5 bases to trimming and J lost 3 bases, with 10 bases between them. The CDR3 reads CASSNTGYTEAFF. CDR3 coding DNA: TGTGCCAGCAGTAACACAGGGTACACTGAAGCTTTCTTT.

CDR3 protein: CASSDRGQIDYEQYF. CDR3 nucleotides: TGTGCCAGTAGCGACAGGGGGCAAATCGACTACGAGCAGTACTTC. The chain combines TRBV19 with TRBJ2-7, with 10 nucleotides matching TRBD1. V lost 6 bases and J lost 3; bases outside the gene matches: 8. Germline V gives CDR1 LNHDA, CDR2 SQIVND (reference sequence). The CDR3 totals 15 residues.

The V and J genes are TRBV30 and TRBJ1-2, with TRBD1 as a possible D gene (5 bases). The CDR3 spans 14 residues. Trimming cost V 0 bases and J 4 bases, with 12 bases left between them. CDR1 is GTSNPN and CDR2 is SVGIG in the germline V gene (reference sequence). The CDR3, as DNA: TGTGCCTGGAGTGTACAGGCAGGCGCCTATGGCTACACCTTC. Its protein is CAWSVQAGAYGYTF.

The chain is built from TRBV6-5 and TRBJ1-4, with D hard to call. V was cut by 2 bases and J by 6 bases, with 13 bases left in between. CDR3 length: 15 residues. CDR1 and CDR2 (germline): MNHEY, SVGAGI. CDR3 loop: CASSYGGGKDEKLFF. CDR3 DNA: TGTGCCAGCAGTTACGGAGGAGGGAAGGATGAAAAACTGTTTTTT.

The chain is built from TRBV3-1 (or the pseudogene TRBV3-2) and TRBJ2-5; 9 bases map to TRBD2. Losses at the gene ends were 4 bases for V and 5 bases for J; bases not matched to a gene: 2. Germline-derived CDR1 and CDR2 are LGHDT and YNNKEL (reference sequence). This CDR3 is built from 13 residues. The CDR3 region has the DNA TGTGCCAGCAGCCGCGGACTAGCGGAGACCCAGTACTTC. Residues: CASSRGLAETQYF.

J is TRBJ1-6 and V is TRBV6-5, with TRBD1 as a possible D gene (5 bases). The V end was cut by 8 bases, the J end by 9 bases, with 14 bases between. CDR1 MNHEY and CDR2 SVGAGI come from the germline V gene. There are 13 residues in the CDR3. CDR3 sequence reads: CASRGGPSSPLHF. CDR3 DNA: TGTGCCAGCCGGGGGGGACCGTCTTCACCCCTCCACTTT.

The chain joins TRBV19 to TRBJ2-3; 8 positions agree with TRBD1. V shed 5 bases and J 7 bases; nucleotides not matched to a gene: 14. This CDR3 has 16 residues. Germline V gene sequence: CDR1 LNHDA, CDR2 SQIVND (reference sequence). This CDR3 reads CASSAPWTGFKNTQYF. DNA of the CDR3: TGTGCCAGTAGTGCTCCTTGGACAGGGTTCAAAAATACGCAGTATTTT.

This rearrangement joins TRBV7-8 to TRBJ2-3; TRBD1 matches at 9 bases. The CDR3 contains 17 residues. With V trimmed by 5 bases and J by 0 bases, 9 bases remained unmatched. Per the germline V gene, CDR1 is SGHVS and CDR2 is FQNEAQ. The CDR3: CASSPTGGSLSTDTQYF. The CDR3 region has the DNA TGTGCCAGCAGCCCAACAGGGGGCTCCCTTAGCACAGATACGCAGTATTTT.

The gene calls are TRBV18 and TRBJ2-6; the match to TRBD1 covers 8 bases. V trimming: 5 bases; J trimming: 1 base; junction bases outside the gene matches: 7. The CDR3 loop spans 17 amino acids. Germline CDR1 is KGHSH and CDR2 is LQKENI. The DNA for the CDR3 is TGTGCCAGCTCAGCGCGACAGGGGTCATCTGGGGCCAACGTCCTGACTTTC. Translated, it gives CASSARQGSSGANVLTF.

The J gene is TRBJ2-2, the V gene TRBV5-5, with 7 bases identical to TRBD2. This CDR3 is built from 16 residues. Germline CDR1 reads SGHKS; CDR2 reads YYEKEE (reference sequence). V dropped 3 bases and J dropped 2; count of bases not matched to a gene: 7. CDR3 sequence (DNA): TGTGCCAGCAGCTCCTTATCTAGCGGAAACACCGGGGAGCTGTTTTTT. As protein: CASSSLSSGNTGELFF.

Only one count was recorded for this clone. J is TRBJ2-7 and V is TRBV19, with D maybe TRBD2 (5 bases). Trimming took 6 bases from V and 6 from J, leaving 24 bases between them. CDR1 LNHDA and CDR2 SQIVND come from the germline V gene (reference sequence). This CDR3 is 16 amino acids long. CDR3 DNA: TGTGCCAGTAGCCTATTGAGAGGGAGAGGGTCGGCCGAGCAGTACTTC. It specifies CASSLLRGRGSAEQYF.

V usage is TRBV21-1 and J usage is TRBJ1-2; the table calls TRBD1, which could not be checked here. TRBV21-1 is a listed pseudogene. This CDR3 comprises 12 residues. The CDR3 spells CASRGRPYGYTF. In nucleotides, the CDR3 is TGTGCCAGCAGGGGGCGCCCGTATGGCTACACCTTC.

The J gene is TRBJ2-3, the V gene TRBV7-9; TRBD1 aligns across 11 bases. The CDR3 has 16 residues. The V segment lost 5 bases and the J segment 3 bases; nucleotides outside the gene matches: 7. CDR1 and CDR2 (germline): SEHNR, FQNEAQ (reference sequence). CDR3 nucleotide sequence: TGTGCCAGCAGCCAAGGGACAGGGGGTCAGACAGATACGCAGTATTTT. Its translation is CASSQGTGGQTDTQYF.

This clone was observed once. This chain joins TRBV7-9 and TRBJ2-3; no definite D call. The germline CDR1 and CDR2 sequences are SEHNR and FQNEAQ (reference sequence). V lost 4 bases, J lost 2 bases, and 13 bases lay in between. This CDR3 has 15 residues. CDR3 protein: CASSSYLTLTDTQYF. CDR3 sequence (DNA): TGTGCCAGCAGCTCGTACCTGACTCTCACAGATACGCAGTATTTT.

J is TRBJ2-3 and V is TRBV5-5; 12 nucleotides line up with TRBD2. V trimming: 3 bases; J trimming: 5 bases; junction bases outside the gene matches: 4. Germline loops: CDR1 SGHKS, CDR2 YYEKEE (reference sequence). The CDR3 sequence is 15 residues long. The CDR3 protein is CASSSSGRAGDTQYF. The CDR3 nucleotides are TGTGCCAGCAGCTCTAGCGGGAGGGCGGGAGATACGCAGTATTTT.

This sequence joins TRBV5-1 and TRBJ1-2; D perhaps matches TRBD1 (6 bases). Germline V lookup: CDR1 SGHRS, CDR2 YFSETQ. With 4 bases removed from V and 5 bases from J, the gap between germline ends came to 12 bases. The CDR3 length is 13 residues. The CDR3 loop reads CASSTDSVYGYTF. Written as DNA, the CDR3 is TGCGCCAGCAGCACGGACAGTGTTTATGGCTACACCTTC. The full variable domain, in which reference TRBV5-1 and TRBJ1-2 provide the parts outside the CDR3, is KAGVTQTPRYLIKTRGQQVTLSCSPISGHRSVSWYQQTPGQGLQFLFEYFSETQRNKGNFPGRFSGRQFSNSRSEMNVSTLELGDSALYLCASSTDSVYGYTFGSGTRLTVV.

The rearrangement uses TRBV9 and TRBJ2-3; D gene unclear. V was trimmed by 0 bases and J by 6 bases, leaving 11 bases between them. The CDR3 contains 14 residues. Germline assignment: CDR1 SGDLS and CDR2 YYNGEE. The CDR3 nucleotides are TGTGCCAGCAGCGTAGAGGCGGCAGTGGATACGCAGTATTTT. It is translated as CASSVEAAVDTQYF.

This clone was seen once. In nucleotides, the CDR3 is TGTGCCAGCAGCCCCCCTCGTACGGGAGGGCCCCCAGATACGCAGTATTTT. Translating gives CASSPPRTGGPPDTQYF. The gene calls are TRBV5-4 and TRBJ2-3; 8 bases are shared with TRBD2. V shed 4 bases and J 4 bases; nucleotides not matched to a gene: 14. CDR3 size: 17 residues. In germline, CDR1 is SGHNT, CDR2 YYREEE (reference sequence).

The chain uses TRBV5-4 and TRBJ2-7, with 8 nucleotides matching TRBD2. Germline values: CDR1 SGHNT, CDR2 YYREEE (reference sequence). V trimming: 4 bases; J trimming: 0 bases; junction bases outside the gene matches: 9. This CDR3 is built from 16 residues. The CDR3 protein is CASSPSGGRSSYEQYF. In DNA, the CDR3 is TGTGCCAGCAGCCCGTCTGGCGGGAGGAGCTCCTACGAGCAGTACTTC.

V gene TRBV30 combines with J gene TRBJ2-2, with 8 bases matching TRBD1. V dropped 8 bases and J dropped 4; count of bases not matched to a gene: 9. Looked up from germline, CDR1 is GTSNPN and CDR2 is SVGIG (reference sequence). The CDR3 is made up of 14 amino acids. The CDR3 sequence is CAQRQGSGTGELFF. CDR3 DNA: TGTGCCCAAAGACAGGGGTCGGGCACCGGGGAGCTGTTTTTT.